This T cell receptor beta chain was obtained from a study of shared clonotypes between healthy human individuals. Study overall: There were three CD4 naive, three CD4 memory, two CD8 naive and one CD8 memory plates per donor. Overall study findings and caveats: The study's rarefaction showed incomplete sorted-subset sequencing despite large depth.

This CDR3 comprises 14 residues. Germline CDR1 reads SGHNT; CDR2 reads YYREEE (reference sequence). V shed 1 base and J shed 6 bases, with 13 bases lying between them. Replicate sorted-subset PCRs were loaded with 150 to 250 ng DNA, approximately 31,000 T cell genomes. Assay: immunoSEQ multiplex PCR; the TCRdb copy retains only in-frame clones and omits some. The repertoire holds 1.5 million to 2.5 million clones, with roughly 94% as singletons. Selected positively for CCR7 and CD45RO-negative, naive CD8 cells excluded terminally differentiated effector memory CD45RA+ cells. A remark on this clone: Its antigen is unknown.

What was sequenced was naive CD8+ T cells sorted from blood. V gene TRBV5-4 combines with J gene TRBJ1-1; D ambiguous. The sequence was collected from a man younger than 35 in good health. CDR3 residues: CASSLRGVGPEAFF. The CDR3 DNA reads TGTGCCAGCAGCTTGAGAGGCGTCGGCCCTGAAGCTTTCTTT.